This passage covers 20 T cell receptor beta chains from one sample sequenced in a study of blood T cell repertoires in COVID-19 (dated by TCRdb to 2019 to 2021). The library was built by means of the immunoSEQ multiplex PCR assay. The immuneACCESS repertoire file appears here via TCRdb, limited to in-frame rearrangements. These files lack a portion of the clones; in checked studies, under half of the deficit traces to unresolved V genes, and the cause of the others is not known. The sample has about 250,000 clones on record, 75% to 85% of them singletons. The biggest ten clones account for 5% to 6.5% of the sample. The specimen was peripheral blood. These receptors originate from a man aged 50 to 59 with active or convalescent COVID-19.

The chain has TRBV21-1 and TRBJ2-7; the table names TRBD1, a call not compared with the DNA. TRBV21-1 is classified as a pseudogene. The CDR3 sequence is 16 residues long. CDR3 residues: CASSKNRTGASYEQYF. CDR3 coding DNA: TGTGCCAGCAGCAAAAACAGGACAGGGGCTAGCTACGAGCAGTACTTC.

The rearrangement links TRBV19 to TRBJ1-5; unclear D gene. V shed 3 bases and J shed 1 base, with 7 bases lying between them. The CDR3 covers 14 residues. CDR1 is LNHDA and CDR2 is SQIVND in the germline V gene (reference sequence). CDR3 nucleotide sequence: TGTGCCAGTAGTATCGGTACCAGCAATCAGCCCCAGCATTTT. Protein sequence: CASSIGTSNQPQHF.

This rearrangement joins TRBV19 to TRBJ2-7, with 7 positions matching TRBD2. CDR1 is LNHDA, CDR2 SQIVND, per germline (reference sequence). After removal of 5 bases from V and 2 bases from J, the junction contained 6 bases not matched to a gene. CDR3 length equals 14 residues. The CDR3 here is CASSWTSTTYEQYF. As DNA, the CDR3 is TGTGCCAGTAGTTGGACTAGTACTACCTACGAGCAGTACTTC.

The chain employs TRBV27 and TRBJ2-1; TRBD2 might be the D (6 bases). This CDR3 has 15 residues. Trimming cost V 3 bases and J 3 bases, with 12 bases left between them. Germline-derived CDR1 and CDR2 are MNHEY and SMNVEV (reference sequence). CDR3 bases: TGTGCCAGCAGTTTGGGGCTAGCGCTCTACAATGAGCAGTTCTTC. Protein: CASSLGLALYNEQFF.

This sequence joins TRBV5-1 and TRBJ2-3, with D perhaps TRBD2 (6 bases). Germline-derived CDR1 and CDR2 are SGHRS and YFSETQ. The CDR3 has 15 amino acids. The germline V and J ends were trimmed by 7 bases and 0 bases, with 15 bases remaining between them. CDR3 in amino acids: CASGISGFSTDTQYF. CDR3 nucleotide sequence: TGCGCCAGCGGAATTAGCGGCTTTAGCACAGATACGCAGTATTTT. Drawing the rest from reference TRBV5-1 and TRBJ2-3, the complete variable domain is KAGVTQTPRYLIKTRGQQVTLSCSPISGHRSVSWYQQTPGQGLQFLFEYFSETQRNKGNFPGRFSGRQFSNSRSEMNVSTLELGDSALYLCASGISGFSTDTQYFGPGTRLTVL.

This sequence joins TRBV6-5 and TRBJ1-1, with no clear D. The germline CDR1 and CDR2 sequences are MNHEY and SVGAGI. Trimming left V 4 bases short and J 1 base short, with 7 bases between. The CDR3 is 13 residues long. The DNA for the CDR3 is TGTGCCAGCAGTTGGAGGGAGAACACTGAAGCTTTCTTT. As protein: CASSWRENTEAFF.

The chain has TRBV13 and TRBJ2-3; D remains ambiguous. V lost 5 bases, J lost 1 base, and 13 bases lay in between. The germline V gene encodes CDR1 PRHDT and CDR2 FYEKMQ (reference sequence). The CDR3 has 15 residues. In nucleotides, the CDR3 is TGTGCCAGCAGCCGCCGACCCCAGGGCACAGATACGCAGTATTTT. Protein product: CASSRRPQGTDTQYF.

This rearrangement joins TRBV6-2 or TRBV6-3 to TRBJ2-7; TRBD2 aligns across 8 bases. The V gene's germline CDR1 is MNHEY and CDR2 SVGEGT. The CDR3 consists of 15 residues. J was trimmed by 3 bases and V by 3 bases; bases with no gene match: 7. CDR3 sequence reads: CASSYTEREFYEQYF. CDR3 nucleotide sequence: TGTGCCAGCAGTTATACTGAGCGGGAGTTCTACGAGCAGTACTTC.

This chain links TRBV6-4 with TRBJ1-1; D perhaps matches TRBD1 (5 bases). This CDR3 is 13 amino acids long. The V and J ends lost 4 bases and 5 bases respectively, with 11 bases between them. Germline V gives CDR1 MRHNA, CDR2 SNTAGT. The CDR3 region has the DNA TGTGCCAGCAGTGCGACAGTAGGGACTGAAGCTTTCTTT. Its protein is CASSATVGTEAFF.

The DNA for the CDR3 is TGTGCCAGCAGTGAGCTAGTACAGCCCCAGCATTTT. It codes for CASSELVQPQHF. The rearrangement uses TRBV2 and TRBJ1-5; D gene uncertain. This CDR3 has 12 residues. Trimming stripped 3 bases from V and 7 bases from J, with 7 bases between. CDR1 and CDR2 from the germline V gene are SNHLY and FYNNEI.

The chain joins TRBV4-2 to TRBJ1-2, with 8 bases that match TRBD1. The length of the CDR3 is 16 residues. CDR1 and CDR2 from the germline V gene are LGHNA and YNFKEQ. The V gene end was trimmed by 3 bases and the J gene end by 4 bases; junction bases not matched to a gene: 10. CDR3 nucleotides: TGTGCCAGCAGCCAGGTGGGACAGGACGATATCTATGGCTACACCTTC. It translates to CASSQVGQDDIYGYTF.

V and J are TRBV29-1 and TRBJ1-1; 7 nucleotides line up with TRBD1. Germline V lookup: CDR1 SQVTM, CDR2 ANQGSEA. The junction had 11 bases not matched to a gene; V was cut back by 7 bases and J by 0 bases. The CDR3 covers 15 residues. CDR3 amino acids: CSGHGWRGLNTEAFF. CDR3 in DNA: TGCAGCGGCCACGGCTGGAGGGGGCTGAACACTGAAGCTTTCTTT.

The chain has TRBV7-9 and TRBJ1-1; no firm D call. The CDR3 is 14 amino acids. Germline CDR1 is SEHNR and CDR2 is FQNEAQ (reference sequence). V lost 2 bases, J lost 2 bases, and 9 bases lay in between. In DNA, the CDR3 is TGTGCCAGCAGCTTATATGGCTTCAACACTGAAGCTTTCTTT. Protein: CASSLYGFNTEAFF.

About this clone: Other nucleotide sequences in the sample specify the same CDR3. The CDR3 DNA sequence: TGTGCCAGCAGTCTCGGAGGGCCTGGAAACACCATATATTTT. Amino acid sequence: CASSLGGPGNTIYF. This chain joins TRBV6-5 and TRBJ1-3; the D is unclear. The CDR3 contains 14 residues. The germline V and J ends were trimmed by 5 bases and 2 bases, with 10 bases remaining between them. Per germline, CDR1 MNHEY and CDR2 SVGAGI.

V usage is TRBV27 and J usage is TRBJ2-2, with D maybe TRBD2 (6 bases). V was cut by 2 bases and J by 1 base, with 8 bases left in between. Germline V CDR1 and CDR2: MNHEY, SMNVEV (reference sequence). There are 15 residues in the CDR3. The CDR3, as DNA: TGTGCCAGCAGTTTAGGGAGGATGAACACCGGGGAGCTGTTTTTT. It specifies CASSLGRMNTGELFF.

The chain uses TRBV18 and TRBJ1-3, with 9 bases identical to TRBD1. This CDR3 region has 15 residues. Germline V gene sequence: CDR1 KGHSH, CDR2 LQKENI. The V segment lost 3 bases and the J segment 2 bases; nucleotides outside the gene matches: 2. The CDR3 protein is CASSPGTGPGNTIYF. As DNA, the CDR3 is TGTGCCAGCTCACCTGGGACAGGGCCTGGAAACACCATATATTTT. Full variable domain (outside the CDR3, taken from reference TRBV18 and TRBJ1-3): NAGVMQNPRHLVRRRGQEARLRCSPMKGHSHVYWYRQLPEEGLKFMVYLQKENIIDESGMPKERFSAEFPKEGPSILRIQQVVRGDSAAYFCASSPGTGPGNTIYFGEGSWLTVV.

The chain has TRBV4-2 and TRBJ2-7; D may be TRBD2 (5 bases). This CDR3 is built from 14 residues. The ends were cut back, 0 bases at V and 2 bases at J, with 8 bases in the middle. Looked up from germline, CDR1 is LGHNA and CDR2 is YNFKEQ. The CDR3 region is CASSQDAGTYEQYF. CDR3 nucleotides: TGTGCCAGCAGCCAAGATGCGGGTACCTACGAGCAGTACTTC.

V is TRBV11-3 and J is TRBJ2-1, with unresolved D. The V end was cut by 0 bases, the J end by 2 bases, with 14 bases between. This CDR3 is built from 17 residues. Germline CDR1 is SGHNT and CDR2 is YENEEA. In DNA, the CDR3 is TGTGCCAGCAGCTTAGATCGGTGTCTAGTAACCTACAATGAGCAGTTCTTC. Amino acids: CASSLDRCLVTYNEQFF.

The chain links TRBV7-2 to TRBJ1-1, with 8 bases aligning to TRBD1. Germline CDR1 SGHTA, CDR2 FQGNSA. V lost 2 bases to trimming and J lost 4 bases; unmatched junction nucleotides: 12. The CDR3 consists of 17 residues. The CDR3 bases are TGTGCCAGCAGCTTAAGACAGGGGTTTTCCCTGAGCACTGAAGCTTTCTTT. It encodes CASSLRQGFSLSTEAFF.

The gene calls are TRBV19 and TRBJ1-5, with 7 bases identical to TRBD1. This CDR3 spans 15 amino acids. Germline V gene lookup returns CDR1 LNHDA and CDR2 SQIVND (reference sequence). The ends lost 8 bases at V and 5 bases at J; junction bases unmatched: 12. Here the CDR3 DNA reads TGTGCCAGTCACGCTCTTCGGGACAGCCATCAGCCCCAGCATTTT. Its translation: CASHALRDSHQPQHF. The variable domain in full, completed from reference TRBV19 and TRBJ1-5, reads DGGITQSPKYLFRKEGQNVTLSCEQNLNHDAMYWYRQDPGQGLRLIYYSQIVNDFQKGDIAEGYSVSREKKESFPLTVTSAQKNPTAFYLCASHALRDSHQPQHFGDGTRLSIL.